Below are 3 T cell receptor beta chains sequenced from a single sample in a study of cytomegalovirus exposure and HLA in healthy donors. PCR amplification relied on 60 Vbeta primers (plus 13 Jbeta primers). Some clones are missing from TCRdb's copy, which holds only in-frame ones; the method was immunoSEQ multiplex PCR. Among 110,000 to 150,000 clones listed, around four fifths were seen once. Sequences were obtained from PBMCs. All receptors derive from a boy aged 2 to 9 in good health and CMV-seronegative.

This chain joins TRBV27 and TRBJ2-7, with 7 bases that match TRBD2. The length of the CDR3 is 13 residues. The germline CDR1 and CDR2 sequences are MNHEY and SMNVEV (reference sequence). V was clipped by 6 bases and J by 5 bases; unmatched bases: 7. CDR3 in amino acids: CASRGGLSHEQYF. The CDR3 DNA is TGTGCCAGCAGGGGGGGACTATCCCACGAGCAGTACTTC.

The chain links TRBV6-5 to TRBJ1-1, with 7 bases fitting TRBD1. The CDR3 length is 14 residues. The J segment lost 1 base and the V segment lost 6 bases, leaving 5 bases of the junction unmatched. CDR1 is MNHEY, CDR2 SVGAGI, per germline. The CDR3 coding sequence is TGTGCCAGCAGCTATTACAGGGGGAACACTGAAGCTTTCTTT. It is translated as CASSYYRGNTEAFF.

CDR3 loop: CASSSPGQGQTGELFF. The CDR3 DNA reads as TGCGCCAGCAGCTCTCCTGGGCAGGGGCAAACCGGGGAGCTGTTTTTT. The chain couples TRBV4-1 to TRBJ2-2, with a possible D match to TRBD1 (6 bases). The germline V gene encodes CDR1 MGHRA and CDR2 YSYEKL. The CDR3 runs to 16 residues. V shed 5 bases and J shed 5 bases, with 18 bases lying between them.